This entry features one T cell receptor (beta chain) sequence. Its target is unknown. The read is 3 residues too short to cover the CDR3 end, so that end is filled in from the germline J gene. The method was immunoSEQ multiplex PCR; TCRdb's version includes in-frame clones alone and lacks a portion of them. This listing includes about 20,000 clones. All participants had a single incident cervical HPV16 infection, and prevalent HPV16 infections were excluded. This sample was taken from a study of T cells in women clearing cervical HPV infection. The length of the CDR3 is 17 residues. With 2 bases clipped from V and 2 bases from J, the junction kept 8 bases outside the gene matches. Germline values: CDR1 LGHNA, CDR2 YNFKEQ. The study's findings and limits: CIN3+ cases had significantly higher TCR repertoire richness than controls, but evenness did not differ. Combining TCR richness with V gene abundances gave 0.65 to 0.85 AUC.

The V and J genes are TRBV4-2 and TRBJ2-3, with TRBD1 matching over 9 bases. This sequence originates from a woman between 18 and 70 years old with a cervical HPV16 infection that either progressed to CIN3+ or cleared (not recorded which). Sequenced sample: blood buffy coat. The part of the CDR3 DNA that was read is TGTGCCAGCAGCCAACGAACCGGGACAGGGAACACAGATACG. Its translation: CASSQRTGTGNTDT. The full-length CDR3 reads as CASSQRTGTGNTDTQYF.